A single T cell receptor beta chain is shown here with its context. No antigen is known for it. The data were obtained in a study of beta chain features in type 1 diabetes. Findings and caveats of the study: Naive, central memory and Treg TCRB repertoires seemed to resemble each other more closely in patients than they did in healthy donors. In these data, an HLA type influence on TCRB rearrangement remained unresolved. The study found moderately but significantly shorter TCRB CDR3s in all four CD4+ subsets of Type 1 diabetes patients.

Every isolated RNA sample was fully reverse transcribed, so sequencing captured expressed TCRB transcripts. Clones were read by immunoSEQ multiplex PCR, and TCRdb kept only the in-frame ones, dropping some. The sample has about 260,000 clones; about a fifth are singletons. The CDR3 totals 15 residues. Germline V gives CDR1 SGHRS, CDR2 YFSETQ. With 3 bases removed from V and 1 base from J, the gap between germline ends came to 13 bases. This receptor was identified in a woman aged 40 to 55 with type 1 diabetes. The sample consisted of naive CD4+ T cells from blood. The gene calls are TRBV5-1 and TRBJ2-5, with TRBD1 as a possible D gene (5 bases). The CDR3 spells CASSSQTDFQETQYF. The CDR3 DNA sequence: TGCGCCAGCAGCTCCCAGACAGATTTCCAAGAGACCCAGTACTTC. Drawing the rest from reference TRBV5-1 and TRBJ2-5, the complete variable domain is KAGVTQTPRYLIKTRGQQVTLSCSPISGHRSVSWYQQTPGQGLQFLFEYFSETQRNKGNFPGRFSGRQFSNSRSEMNVSTLELGDSALYLCASSSQTDFQETQYFGPGTRLLVL.